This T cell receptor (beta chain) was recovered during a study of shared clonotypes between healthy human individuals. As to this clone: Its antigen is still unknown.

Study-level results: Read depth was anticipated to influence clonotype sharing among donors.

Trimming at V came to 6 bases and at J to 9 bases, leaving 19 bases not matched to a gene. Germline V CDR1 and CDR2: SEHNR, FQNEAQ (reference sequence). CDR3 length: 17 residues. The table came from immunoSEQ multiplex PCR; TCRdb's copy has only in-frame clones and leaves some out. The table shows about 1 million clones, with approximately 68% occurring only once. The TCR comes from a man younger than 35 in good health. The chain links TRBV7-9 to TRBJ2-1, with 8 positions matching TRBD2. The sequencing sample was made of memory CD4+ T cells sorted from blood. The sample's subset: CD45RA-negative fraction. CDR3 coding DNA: TGTGCCAGCAGTTCCCCTGGGGGGGGACTAGTAATTATTGAGCAGTTCTTC. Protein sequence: CASSSPGGGLVIIEQFF.